The 26 T cell receptor beta chains reported below all come from one sample, sequenced in a study of blood T cell repertoires in COVID-19. Sequenced by immunoSEQ multiplex PCR; TCRdb stores in-frame clones only, minus some. Of hundreds of thousands of clones in the sample, around 90% were seen once. Sample: peripheral blood. The receptors were sampled from a man younger than 30 with active or convalescent COVID-19.

About this clone: Sequence at one end of the junction differs from germline and may be a read error. The rearrangement joins TRBV12-3 or TRBV12-4 to TRBJ1-5, with TRBD1 identical over 7 bases. The CDR3 extends over 13 amino acids. The CDR3 region has the DNA TGTGCCAGCAGTCCACCAGGACAGGTCCCCTTAAGTTTT. It codes for CASSPPGQVPLSF.

The chain is built from TRBV19 and TRBJ1-3; no clear D. The CDR3 is 14 amino acids. Deletions cut 3 bases from V and 0 bases from J, with 6 bases between. Germline-derived CDR1 and CDR2 are LNHDA and SQIVND (reference sequence). The DNA for the CDR3 is TGTGCCAGTAGTATCCGGTACTCTGGAAACACCATATATTTT. Its protein product is CASSIRYSGNTIYF. The full variable domain, completed using reference TRBV19 and TRBJ1-3, is DGGITQSPKYLFRKEGQNVTLSCEQNLNHDAMYWYRQDPGQGLRLIYYSQIVNDFQKGDIAEGYSVSREKKESFPLTVTSAQKNPTAFYLCASSIRYSGNTIYFGEGSWLTVV.

The chain joins TRBV27 to TRBJ1-2, with TRBD1 matching over 9 bases. Germline V gene data show CDR1 as MNHEY and CDR2 as SMNVEV (reference sequence). The CDR3 is made up of 14 amino acids. V lost 2 bases, J lost 6 bases, and 4 bases stayed unmatched. In DNA, the CDR3 is TGTGCCAGCAGTTTAAGGACAGGGGCGAATGGCTACACCTTC. Its translation: CASSLRTGANGYTF.

The chain links TRBV6-5 to TRBJ2-7, with D hard to call. V lost 2 bases and J lost 3, with 14 bases in between. The CDR3 extends over 15 amino acids. Germline V gene sequence: CDR1 MNHEY, CDR2 SVGAGI. The CDR3 coding sequence is TGTGCCAGCAGTTACGACCCGACTCACATCTACGAGCAGTACTTC. Translating gives CASSYDPTHIYEQYF.

This clone was seen only a few times. The chain is built from TRBV25-1 and TRBJ1-4; a weak D match, TRBD1 (6 bases). The CDR3 has 16 residues. V was clipped by 4 bases and J by 0 bases, with 12 bases between them. From germline, CDR1 is MGHDK and CDR2 SYGVNS. CDR3 amino acids: CASSGSGVSTNEKLFF. In nucleotides, the CDR3 is TGTGCCAGCAGTGGCTCAGGGGTCTCAACTAATGAAAAACTGTTTTTT. The whole variable domain, filled in from reference TRBV25-1 and TRBJ1-4, reads EADIYQTPRYLVIGTGKKITLECSQTMGHDKMYWYQQDPGMELHLIHYSYGVNSTEKGDLSSESTVSRIRTEHFPLTLESARPSHTSQYLCASSGSGVSTNEKLFFGSGTQLSVL.

This chain links TRBV2 with TRBJ2-7; weak D call: TRBD2 (6 bases). The V gene lost 6 bases and the J gene lost 6 bases, with 18 bases spanning the gap. Germline CDR1 and CDR2: SNHLY and FYNNEI. The CDR3 contains 14 residues. In DNA, the CDR3 is TGTGCCAGCAGCCCCCGGGACTGGGGGTTCGAGCAGTACTTC. This gives the protein CASSPRDWGFEQYF.

This chain uses TRBV6-5 with TRBJ2-2; TRBD1 aligns across 7 bases. Trimming cost V 7 bases and J 3 bases; bases outside gene matches: 2. Germline V lookup: CDR1 MNHEY, CDR2 SVGAGI. This CDR3 contains 13 residues. CDR3 region: CASKGGHTGELFF. Written as DNA, the CDR3 is TGTGCCAGCAAAGGGGGCCACACCGGGGAGCTGTTTTTT.

The genes are TRBV18 and TRBJ2-7, with 7 bases aligning to TRBD1. V trimming: 3 bases; J trimming: 4 bases; junction bases outside the gene matches: 6. The CDR3 totals 14 residues. The germline V gene has CDR1 KGHSH and CDR2 LQKENI. Here the CDR3 reads CASSPPGQPYEQYF. In DNA form, the CDR3 reads TGTGCCAGCTCACCCCCGGGACAGCCATACGAGCAGTACTTC.

This chain connects TRBV6-1 to TRBJ2-5; D is perhaps TRBD2 (5 bases). CDR3 length: 17 residues. CDR1 is MNHNS and CDR2 is SASEGT in the germline V gene. V shed 3 bases and J shed 5 bases, with 22 bases lying between them. CDR3 nucleotide sequence: TGTGCCAGCAGTGATGGACTCGCAAATTCCCTCCGGGAGACCCAGTACTTC. This sequence encodes CASSDGLANSLRETQYF.

V gene TRBV10-3 combines with J gene TRBJ2-1, with TRBD1 matching 10 bases. Germline trimming cut 7 bases from V and 8 bases from J; bases unmatched to any gene: 2. The CDR3 loop spans 12 amino acids. Germline values: CDR1 ENHRY, CDR2 SYGVKD. Written as DNA, the CDR3 is TGTGCCATCACGGACAGGGGGGATGAGCAGTTCTTC. Translation gives CAITDRGDEQFF.

The rearrangement joins TRBV19 to TRBJ2-2; TRBD1 aligns across 7 bases. This CDR3 region has 15 residues. The V gene end was trimmed by 3 bases and the J gene end by 6 bases; junction bases not matched to a gene: 7. CDR1 is LNHDA and CDR2 is SQIVND in the germline V gene (reference sequence). This chain's CDR3 is CASSIRRQGAGELFF. The CDR3 DNA follows: TGTGCCAGTAGTATTCGGAGACAGGGCGCCGGGGAGCTGTTTTTT.

This clone has a handful of counts. This chain links TRBV18 with TRBJ2-7, with TRBD1 as a possible D gene (5 bases). Trimming removed 4 bases from V and 3 bases from J, with 10 bases in between. This CDR3 region has 13 residues. Germline loops: CDR1 KGHSH, CDR2 LQKENI. CDR3 region: CASSRAGIYEQYF. The DNA of the CDR3 is TGTGCCAGCTCACGGGCAGGGATCTACGAGCAGTACTTC.

This clone was counted between two and nine times. The chain carries TRBV15 and TRBJ1-6; D unclear. The CDR3 runs to 15 residues. V was trimmed by 0 bases and J by 10 bases, leaving 13 bases between them. In germline, CDR1 is LNHNV, CDR2 YYDKDF (reference sequence). The DNA for the CDR3 is TGTGCCACCAGCAGAGATCGAGGGATGGAGTCACCCCTCCACTTT. Protein: CATSRDRGMESPLHF.

The rearrangement uses TRBV7-9 and TRBJ1-6, with 7 bases aligning to TRBD1. V was clipped by 4 bases and J by 8 bases; unmatched bases: 5. From germline, CDR1 is SEHNR and CDR2 FQNEAQ (reference sequence). There are 14 residues in the CDR3. The CDR3 coding sequence is TGTGCCAGCAGCTCCGGGACAGACCATTCACCCCTCCACTTT. It yields the protein CASSSGTDHSPLHF.

This clone is a singleton in its sample. The V gene is TRBV7-8, the J gene TRBJ2-7, with TRBD1 matching over 7 bases. J gave up 2 bases and V 2 bases, and 3 bases lay outside the gene matches. Germline V gene lookup returns CDR1 SGHVS and CDR2 FQNEAQ. The CDR3 totals 14 residues. In DNA, the CDR3 is TGTGCCAGCAGCTTAATGGGACAGACCTACGAGCAGTACTTC. As protein: CASSLMGQTYEQYF.

The chain uses TRBV4-1 and TRBJ1-1; D perhaps matches TRBD1 (5 bases). Germline CDR1 is MGHRA and CDR2 is YSYEKL. V was pared by 1 base and J by 1 base, with 10 bases between. The CDR3 length is 15 residues. The CDR3 is CASSQGGLGNTEAFF. In DNA, the CDR3 is TGCGCCAGCAGCCAAGGGGGACTTGGGAACACTGAAGCTTTCTTT.

This clone was observed once. This sequence joins TRBV4-1 and TRBJ2-7; D perhaps matches TRBD2 (6 bases). The V gene lost 1 base and the J gene lost 7 bases, with 17 bases spanning the gap. CDR1 and CDR2 (germline): MGHRA, YSYEKL. This CDR3 contains 15 residues. CDR3 sequence (DNA): TGCGCCAGCAGCCAAGGAGGGACTCTTTACGGAGAGCAGTACTTC. It specifies CASSQGGTLYGEQYF.

The chain carries TRBV7-9 and TRBJ2-7; 9 nucleotides line up with TRBD1. The V gene's germline CDR1 is SEHNR and CDR2 FQNEAQ (reference sequence). The CDR3 is 14 residues long. The trim removed 5 bases at V and 4 bases at J, leaving 6 bases unmatched. The CDR3 DNA sequence: TGTGCCAGCAGCCCCGGACAGGGGATGTACGAGCAGTACTTC. Protein product: CASSPGQGMYEQYF.

This chain connects TRBV5-4 to TRBJ2-5; weak D call: TRBD1 (6 bases). V dropped 3 bases and J dropped 4 bases, with 16 bases sitting between them. This CDR3 is 15 amino acids long. CDR1 is SGHNT, CDR2 YYREEE, per germline (reference sequence). The CDR3 DNA sequence: TGTGCCAGCAGCTCCGAGACAGGATTTCGAGAGACCCAGTACTTC. Protein: CASSSETGFRETQYF.

The chain is built from TRBV2 and TRBJ1-1; TRBD1 agrees at 7 bases. J was trimmed by 2 bases and V by 8 bases; bases with no gene match: 8. The CDR3 is 14 amino acids. The V gene's germline CDR1 is SNHLY and CDR2 FYNNEI. The CDR3 is CASQTQGVNTEAFF. CDR3 sequence (DNA): TGTGCCAGCCAAACGCAGGGGGTAAACACTGAAGCTTTCTTT. Full variable domain (remainder filled in from reference TRBV2 and TRBJ1-1): EPEVTQTPSHQVTQMGQEVILRCVPISNHLYFYWYRQILGQKVEFLVSFYNNEISEKSEIFDDQFSVERPDGSNFTLKIRSTKLEDSAMYFCASQTQGVNTEAFFGQGTRLTVV.

This clone was counted a single time. This chain uses TRBV5-6 with TRBJ2-1, with 8 bases identical to TRBD1. Germline CDR1 SGHDT, CDR2 YYEEEE. Losses at the gene ends were 4 bases for V and 7 bases for J; bases not matched to a gene: 7. This CDR3 has 14 residues. CDR3 DNA: TGTGCCAGCAGCAGAGGGACAGGAGGAAATGAGCAGTTCTTC. Translated: CASSRGTGGNEQFF.

V usage is TRBV7-9 and J usage is TRBJ2-2, with TRBD2 identical over 8 bases. V lost 4 bases and J lost 2; bases outside the gene matches: 12. CDR3 size: 18 residues. Germline values: CDR1 SEHNR, CDR2 FQNEAQ (reference sequence). CDR3 sequence (DNA): TGTGCCAGCAGCTCCTTACAGGTGTTAGCGGGAAACACCGGGGAGCTGTTTTTT. Translated: CASSSLQVLAGNTGELFF.

The J gene is TRBJ2-7, the V gene TRBV12-5, with TRBD1 identical over 11 bases. Germline values: CDR1 LGHNT, CDR2 FRNRAP. The CDR3 spans 14 residues. Trimming at V came to 2 bases and at J to 5 bases, leaving 2 bases not matched to a gene. The CDR3 sequence: CASGLRTGGDEQYF. In DNA, the CDR3 is TGTGCTAGTGGTTTGAGGACAGGGGGCGACGAGCAGTACTTC.

On this clone: The same CDR3 is also encoded by other DNA sequences in this sample. V usage is TRBV18 and J usage is TRBJ1-3; no clear D. V lost 0 bases and J lost 0, with 9 bases in between. The CDR3 loop spans 16 amino acids. The germline CDR1 and CDR2 sequences are KGHSH and LQKENI. The CDR3 DNA reads as TGTGCCAGCTCACCACCGGTCGGGTCCTCTGGAAACACCATATATTTT. Its protein product is CASSPPVGSSGNTIYF. The full variable domain, rest sourced from reference TRBV18 and TRBJ1-3, is NAGVMQNPRHLVRRRGQEARLRCSPMKGHSHVYWYRQLPEEGLKFMVYLQKENIIDESGMPKERFSAEFPKEGPSILRIQQVVRGDSAAYFCASSPPVGSSGNTIYFGEGSWLTVV.

This rearrangement joins TRBV13 to TRBJ2-1; D ambiguous. Germline values: CDR1 PRHDT, CDR2 FYEKMQ (reference sequence). Trimming shortened V by 5 bases and J by 2 bases, and 13 bases separated the two germline ends. There are 15 residues in the CDR3. CDR3 coding DNA: TGTGCCAGCAGCCAAGTCAGTAAAACCTACAATGAGCAGTTCTTC. This sequence encodes CASSQVSKTYNEQFF.

The rearrangement links TRBV18 to TRBJ2-1; perhaps TRBD2 as D (6 bases). Germline V gene sequence: CDR1 KGHSH, CDR2 LQKENI. CDR3 size: 16 residues. The V gene lost 3 bases and the J gene lost 2 bases, with 14 bases spanning the gap. Written as DNA, the CDR3 is TGTGCCAGCTCACCGTCAGGGTCGGGGGCCTACAATGAGCAGTTCTTC. It translates to CASSPSGSGAYNEQFF.